This T cell receptor (beta chain) was recorded in a study of blood T cell repertoires in COVID-19. Whole-study context: The cDNA or gDNA used as material had been derived from T cells, B-cell-depleted T cells, or PBMCs.

How the authors handled the data: Amplified reference gene primers provided the basis for estimating nucleated cell counts. The protocol was immunoSEQ multiplex PCR, while the TCRdb copy is restricted to in-frame clones and leaves out a portion. D and trimming were read from the DNA, whereas the V and J calls and clone size are those reported in that table. This sample has about 260,000 clones, with approximately 89% found just once. Membership in each cohort depended on participant-reported clinical history. In the 2 weeks before study entry, exposed participants met a COVID-19 case, which was PCR-confirmed or clinician-diagnosed. The sequence came from a man aged 35 to 55 who had been exposed to COVID-19. Sequenced sample: PBMCs or T cells enriched from blood (not recorded which).

CDR3 protein: CAWSVLLAGDAQYF. The CDR3 DNA reads TGTGCCTGGAGTGTACTTCTAGCGGGAGACGCGCAGTATTTT. This sequence joins TRBV30 and TRBJ2-3, with 10 bases matching TRBD2. CDR1 and CDR2 from the germline V gene are GTSNPN and SVGIG (reference sequence). Trimming removed 0 bases from V and 10 bases from J; junction bases left unmatched: 7. This CDR3 spans 14 amino acids.